This entry lists 19 T cell receptor beta chains sequenced from one sample in a study of graft-versus-host responses after intestinal transplantation. The method was immunoSEQ multiplex PCR; TCRdb's version includes in-frame clones alone and lacks a portion of them. The sample has approximately 71,000 clones, 70% to 90% seen once. Their target antigens are unknown. The input for sequencing was unstimulated CD8+ T cells sorted from spleen or lymph node cells, taken before intestinal transplant. The receptor source for this set is a human donor who received an intestinal transplant.

V gene TRBV2 combines with J gene TRBJ2-3; possibly TRBD2 for D (6 bases). The length of the CDR3 is 15 residues. The V end was cut by 1 base, the J end by 3 bases, with 11 bases between. Germline CDR1 reads SNHLY; CDR2 reads FYNNEI. The CDR3 here is CASSEELLATDTQYF. CDR3 DNA sequence: TGTGCCAGCAGTGAAGAGCTCCTAGCGACAGATACGCAGTATTTT.

This chain uses TRBV28 with TRBJ2-3; the D is unclear. The CDR3 is 13 amino acids. The germline V gene encodes CDR1 MDHEN and CDR2 SYDVKM. V lost 1 base and J lost 4, with 6 bases in between. The CDR3 here is CASSLSTADTQYF. As DNA, the CDR3 is TGTGCCAGCAGTTTATCGACTGCAGATACGCAGTATTTT.

The chain combines TRBV4-1 with TRBJ2-2; 9 nucleotides match TRBD1. Losses at the gene ends were 4 bases for V and 8 bases for J; bases not matched to a gene: 11. The CDR3 spans 16 residues. The germline V gene encodes CDR1 MGHRA and CDR2 YSYEKL. The CDR3 loop is CASSLWTGAPDGELFF. In DNA form, the CDR3 reads TGCGCCAGCAGCCTCTGGACAGGGGCCCCGGATGGGGAGCTGTTTTTT.

A word on this clone: Additional DNA sequences in this sample encode the identical CDR3. The chain links TRBV27 to TRBJ2-7; 8 bases are shared with TRBD1. The length of the CDR3 is 14 residues. The junction had 1 base not matched to a gene; V was cut back by 2 bases and J by 1 base. Germline V gives CDR1 MNHEY, CDR2 SMNVEV (reference sequence). For the CDR3, the DNA is TGTGCCAGCAGTTTAGGACAGGGTTCCTACGAGCAGTACTTC. It codes for CASSLGQGSYEQYF.

This chain links TRBV4-1 with TRBJ2-1; 12 bases are a match to TRBD2. V was clipped by 1 base and J by 8 bases; unmatched bases: 18. The CDR3 is 20 amino acids. Germline V gene lookup returns CDR1 MGHRA and CDR2 YSYEKL. CDR3 loop: CASSQVPFQLTSGRLDEQFF. CDR3 coding DNA: TGCGCCAGCAGCCAAGTTCCATTCCAGTTGACTAGCGGGAGATTGGATGAGCAGTTCTTC.

This sequence joins TRBV30 and TRBJ2-1; D remains ambiguous. CDR1 and CDR2 (germline): GTSNPN, SVGIG (reference sequence). V gave up 0 bases and J gave up 7 bases, with 7 bases separating them. The length of the CDR3 is 12 residues. CDR3 sequence reads: CAWSVAENEQFF. The DNA of the CDR3 is TGTGCCTGGAGTGTTGCGGAGAATGAGCAGTTCTTC.

CDR3 protein: CASSEALGGAKQPQHF. CDR3 sequence (DNA): TGTGCCAGCAGTGAAGCTCTAGGGGGCGCTAAGCAGCCCCAGCATTTT. The chain is built from TRBV2 and TRBJ1-5; 7 bases fit TRBD1. Germline-derived CDR1 and CDR2 are SNHLY and FYNNEI. The CDR3 sequence is 16 residues long. Trimming removed 0 bases from V and 7 bases from J; junction bases left unmatched: 9.

V gene TRBV28 combines with J gene TRBJ2-3; 8 nucleotides agree with TRBD2. V dropped 1 base and J dropped 1; count of bases not matched to a gene: 4. CDR1 MDHEN and CDR2 SYDVKM come from the germline V gene. The CDR3 totals 16 residues. The DNA of the CDR3 is TGTGCCAGCAGTTTATTTCGGGAGGGGGGCACAGATACGCAGTATTTT. Encoded protein: CASSLFREGGTDTQYF.

This sequence joins TRBV7-2 and TRBJ2-2; 9 bases line up with TRBD2. The CDR3 consists of 13 residues. CDR1 SGHTA and CDR2 FQGNSA come from the germline V gene. J gave up 6 bases and V 9 bases, and 5 bases lay outside the gene matches. The CDR3 DNA sequence: TGTGCCAGTGGTCTAGCGGGGCCCGGGGAGCTGTTTTTT. Its protein is CASGLAGPGELFF.

The rearrangement joins TRBV11-3 to TRBJ2-2; 8 bases align to TRBD1. CDR1 SGHNT and CDR2 YENEEA come from the germline V gene. The CDR3 consists of 18 residues. V gave up 1 base and J gave up 3 bases; unmatched junction bases: 10. CDR3 nucleotide sequence: TGTGCCAGCAGCTTAGGAAAACACAGGGGGGCCGACACCGGGGAGCTGTTTTTT. Protein product: CASSLGKHRGADTGELFF.

This clone occurred once. V gene TRBV6-1 combines with J gene TRBJ1-4, with TRBD1 matching over 8 bases. The CDR3 extends over 12 amino acids. The V and J ends lost 8 bases and 7 bases, in that order; junction bases with no gene match: 3. Per germline, CDR1 MNHNS and CDR2 SASEGT. The CDR3 nucleotides read TGTGCCAGCTACAGGGGGGCTGAAAAACTGTTTTTT. It specifies CASYRGAEKLFF.

The chain is built from TRBV29-1 and TRBJ2-2; D might be TRBD2 (6 bases). This CDR3 spans 15 amino acids. Trimming removed 2 bases from V and 5 bases from J, with 15 bases in between. Per the germline V gene, CDR1 is SQVTM and CDR2 is ANQGSEA. The CDR3 bases are TGCAGCGTTGAATCGGGGCTGGGGGGTACCGGGGAGCTGTTTTTT. Translation: CSVESGLGGTGELFF.

The chain links TRBV2 to TRBJ2-1; no reliable D call. Between the trimmed V and J ends, which lost 4 bases and 0 bases, there was a span of 19 bases. CDR3 length: 18 residues. The V gene's germline CDR1 is SNHLY and CDR2 FYNNEI. The CDR3 nucleotides read TGTGCCAGCAGTGTGGTCTCTCCGGGTAAAAGCTCCTACAATGAGCAGTTCTTC. Amino acid sequence: CASSVVSPGKSSYNEQFF. The whole variable domain, remainder taken from reference TRBV2 and TRBJ2-1, is EPEVTQTPSHQVTQMGQEVILRCVPISNHLYFYWYRQILGQKVEFLVSFYNNEISEKSEIFDDQFSVERPDGSNFTLKIRSTKLEDSAMYFCASSVVSPGKSSYNEQFFGPGTRLTVL.

The chain links TRBV11-2 to TRBJ2-2, with a weak D call TRBD2 (6 bases). The germline gives CDR1 SGHAT, CDR2 FQNNGV. CDR3 length: 15 residues. V was cut by 1 base and J by 7 bases, with 13 bases left in between. The CDR3 sequence is CASSLAGGAVGELFF. The CDR3 DNA follows: TGTGCCAGCAGCTTAGCTGGAGGGGCGGTCGGGGAGCTGTTTTTT. The full variable domain, its missing parts supplied by reference TRBV11-2 and TRBJ2-2, is EAGVAQSPRYKIIEKRQSVAFWCNPISGHATLYWYQQILGQGPKLLIQFQNNGVVDDSQLPKDRFSAERLKGVDSTLKIQPAKLEDSAVYLCASSLAGGAVGELFFGEGSRLTVL.

The CDR3 nucleotides read TGTGCCAGCAGTTTATTCTCGGGGTACCAAGAGACCCAGTACTTC. It codes for CASSLFSGYQETQYF. The chain employs TRBV27 and TRBJ2-5; D may be TRBD2 (5 bases). The CDR3 totals 15 residues. Per germline, CDR1 MNHEY and CDR2 SMNVEV (reference sequence). V gave up 1 base and J gave up 0 bases, with 9 bases separating them.

This clone was seen many times. The V call is TRBV10-1, the J call TRBJ2-7; a possible D gene is TRBD2 (5 bases). V dropped 2 bases and J dropped 7 bases, with 6 bases sitting between them. Per germline, CDR1 WNHNN and CDR2 SYGVQD (reference sequence). There are 11 residues in the CDR3. The CDR3 DNA follows: TGCGCCAGCAGTGAGGGCGGGGAGCAGTACTTC. It encodes CASSEGGEQYF.

V gene TRBV7-3 combines with J gene TRBJ2-7; the D is unclear. In germline, CDR1 is SGHTA, CDR2 FQGTGA. The CDR3 is made up of 11 amino acids. V was clipped by 5 bases and J by 2 bases, with 4 bases between them. CDR3 in amino acids: CASSPAYEQYF. The CDR3 nucleotides read TGTGCCAGCAGCCCTGCCTACGAGCAGTACTTC.

V usage is TRBV21-1 and J usage is TRBJ1-5; the table gives TRBD1 as D, unverified against the DNA. TRBV21-1 constitutes a pseudogene. The CDR3 runs 13 residues. CDR3 residues: CASKGAGNQPQHF. CDR3 in DNA: TGTGCCAGCAAAGGGGCAGGAAATCAGCCCCAGCATTTT.

Regarding this clone: At one end the junction does not follow the germline gene, possibly because of a read error. This chain connects TRBV7-7 to TRBJ2-5, with 8 bases fitting TRBD1. Germline CDR1 SSHAT, CDR2 FNYEAQ (reference sequence). The CDR3 has 15 amino acids. For the CDR3, the DNA is TGTGCTAGCAGCTTAGTTGCAGGGGGCTTGGAGACCCAGTACTTC. It yields the protein CASSLVAGGLETQYF.